The T cell receptor beta chain described here comes from a study of blood T cells in healthy people across ages. The CDR3 extends over 12 amino acids. The germline CDR1 and CDR2 sequences are DFQATT and SNEGSKA (reference sequence). The donors, aged 6 to 90, were healthy Caucasians from Russia. Findings and caveats of the study: Unknown CMV status may confound age-related changes in expanded clones.

This clonotype was seen ten or more times. The antigen remains undetermined. A J-beta primer mix and a sample-barcoded 5' primer were used in a second PCR of roughly 7 to 12 cycles. Every single cDNA molecule received a tag from a template-switch adaptor with 12 random nucleotides. TCRdb called the 5' RACE reads again in MiXCR, with one record for every CDR3 protein. The repertoire has some 1,800,000 distinct CDR3 sequences, 35% to 50% of them found once; the top ten carry about 21%. The receptor was derived from a human donor in good health. The rearrangement uses TRBV20-1 and TRBJ2-7, with D possibly TRBD2 on 7 matching bases. The sequencing input was blood. In nucleotides, the CDR3 is TGCTCCCCGGCGGGGGCTGACTACGAGCAGTACTTC. Its protein is CSPAGADYEQYF.